This is a list of T cell receptor beta chains from one sample in a study of T cell repertoires in cytomegalovirus infection. Using its own MiXCR run on the reads, TCRdb lists one record per CDR3 protein. The repertoire holds fewer than 950,000 distinct CDR3 sequences, with over 25% as singletons. These receptors have no identified antigens. Sequencing was performed on cultured CD8+ T cells from PBMCs, taken from culture after CMV antigen stimulation. The source of these receptors is a human donor in good health (CMV status not recorded). Some clones in this sample may be carry-over from other donors' samples. The CDR3 runs from the conserved cysteine through the conserved F or W. Each record gives: CDR3 protein, CDR3 DNA, D gene, V gene, J gene, clone size. D genes are given only for firm matches. Clone size, where shown, is once, few, many, or a class for clones that have expanded.

CATSIGVRAVNTEAFF	TGTGCCACCAGCATCGGGGTCAGGGCGGTGAACACTGAAGCTTTCTTT	-	TRBV15	TRBJ1-1	few
CACNLGARGELFF	TGTGCCTGCAACCTTGGGGCAAGGGGGGAGCTGTTTTTT	-	TRBV12-3/TRBV12-4	TRBJ2-2	many
CATSIAGNTEAFF	TGTGCCACCAGCATCGCTGGGAACACTGAAGCTTTCTTT	-	TRBV15	TRBJ1-1	few
CASSLTTGEDTEAFF	TGTGCCAGCAGCTTAACGACCGGCGAAGACACTGAAGCTTTCTTT	-	TRBV7-4	TRBJ1-1	few
CASRGAPGGFMSTDTQYF	TGTGCCAGCAGGGGAGCCCCCGGCGGATTCATGAGCACAGATACGCAGTATTTT	-	TRBV7-8	TRBJ2-3	many
CASSIGEGNQPQHF	TGTGCCAGTAGTATAGGGGAAGGTAATCAGCCCCAGCATTTT	-	TRBV19	TRBJ1-5	few
CASRTHGSLEAFF	TGTGCCAGCAGAACCCATGGGAGTTTGGAAGCTTTCTTT	-	TRBV6-5	TRBJ1-1	few
CASRYRQGALGTDTQYF	TGTGCCAGCAGATATCGACAGGGGGCGCTTGGCACAGATACGCAGTATTTT	TRBD1	TRBV28	TRBJ2-3	few
CASSPLVDGEAFF	TGCGCCAGCAGCCCTCTAGTGGACGGGGAAGCTTTCTTT	-	TRBV4-3	TRBJ1-1	-
CAISESIQGAVYEQFF	TGTGCCATCAGTGAGTCGATCCAGGGGGCGGTCTATGAGCAGTTCTTC	TRBD1	TRBV10-3	TRBJ2-1	-
CASSLSKVRGSSYEQYF	TGTGCCAGCAGTTTATCGAAAGTGAGGGGCAGCTCCTACGAGCAGTACTTC	-	TRBV27	TRBJ2-7	few
CASSSGGQGGNQPQHF	TGTGCCAGCAGCTCCGGGGGGCAGGGGGGCAATCAGCCCCAGCATTTT	TRBD1	TRBV7-4	TRBJ1-5	-
CASSFRGRSTDTQYF	TGTGCCAGCAGCTTCCGGGGCCGCAGCACAGATACGCAGTATTTT	-	TRBV7-6	TRBJ2-3	many
CASSLIAAANSPLHF	TGTGCCAGCAGCTTAATTGCTGCAGCTAATTCACCCCTCCACTTT	-	TRBV11-2	TRBJ1-6	-
CASSQVGQGVYNEQFF	TGTGCCAGCAGCCAGGTGGGACAGGGGGTATACAATGAGCAGTTCTTC	TRBD1	TRBV14	TRBJ2-1	few
CASSPGRGLDDGYTF	TGTGCCAGCAGCCCCGGCAGGGGGCTAGACGATGGCTACACCTTC	TRBD1	TRBV28	TRBJ1-2	-
CASSIEVENNQPQHF	TGTGCCAGTAGTATAGAGGTGGAGAACAATCAGCCCCAGCATTTT	-	TRBV19	TRBJ1-5	-
CASSRGTGAVSSGNTIYF	TGCGCCAGCAGCCGAGGGACAGGGGCAGTCTCTTCTGGAAACACCATATATTTT	TRBD1	TRBV4-3	TRBJ1-3	few
CASGLGSGNEQFF	TGTGCTAGTGGTTTGGGTAGCGGGAATGAGCAGTTCTTC	TRBD2	TRBV12-5	TRBJ2-1	-